Listed here is a single T cell receptor (beta chain). Its target is not known. The data were taken from a study of OX40 agonist ivuxolimab in advanced cancers. Sequenced by immunoSEQ multiplex PCR; TCRdb stores in-frame clones only, minus some. The table includes about 28,000 clones, about 80% detected once. Per germline, CDR1 LGHNA and CDR2 YSLEER. CDR3 size: 16 residues. Trimming took off 1 base at V and 3 bases at J, with 12 bases between the two ends. The study's findings and limits: Expanded peripheral T cell antigen specificity was not determined. Compared with CD4+, CD8+ T cells on average had more expanded clones.

The sample was CD4+ or CD8+ T cells sorted from blood, taken in a trial of the OX40 agonist ivuxolimab. This sequence was found in an adult with an advanced solid tumor such as melanoma, head and neck, liver or kidney cancer. V gene TRBV4-3 combines with J gene TRBJ1-4; D is unresolved. The CDR3 DNA sequence: TGCGCCAGCAGCCAAGCCCCGTCCGGGGCTAATGAAAAACTGTTTTTT. It encodes CASSQAPSGANEKLFF.